Included here is one T cell receptor (beta chain) sequence, with context. Antigen specificity is unknown. The CDR3 consists of 16 residues. V trimming: 2 bases; J trimming: 1 base; junction bases outside the gene matches: 5. Germline V gene sequence: CDR1 SGDLS, CDR2 YYNGEE. The data stem from a study of cytomegalovirus exposure and HLA in healthy donors. Turning to the study itself: An analysis done earlier identified about 120 million unique TCR beta sequences from about 179 million T cells.

Points from the study as a whole: Many donors shared some public TCRs, even though most TCR sequences were rare. Published work reported that the classifier diagnosed cytomegalovirus status with high specificity and sensitivity.

Researchers ran the PCR with 60 Vbeta and 13 Jbeta primers. Clones were read by immunoSEQ multiplex PCR, and TCRdb kept only the in-frame ones, dropping some. Among over 55,000 clones listed, approximately 90% were seen once. The sequencing sample was made of PBMCs. V is TRBV9 and J is TRBJ2-2; 7 nucleotides align to TRBD1. This TCR was sampled from a woman aged 25 to 39 in good health and CMV-seropositive. CDR3: CASSVSTGLNTGELFF. CDR3 nucleotide sequence: TGTGCCAGCAGCGTTTCGACAGGGTTGAACACCGGGGAGCTGTTTTTT.